This T cell receptor beta chain was captured by sequencing in a study of CD4 T cells in relation to SARS-CoV-2 and coronaviruses. CD4+ T cells from unexposed donors were obtained before the COVID-19 pandemic (2011-2018). CD4+ T cells were isolated from the cells after around 11 days of culture. The V gene lost 2 bases and the J gene lost 6 bases, with 17 bases spanning the gap. CDR3 length equals 16 residues. Germline loops: CDR1 LGHDT, CDR2 YNNKEL (reference sequence). Assay: immunoSEQ multiplex PCR; the TCRdb copy retains only in-frame clones and omits some. The sample shows 20,000 to 25,000 clones, 74% of them seen only once. This clone has just a few counts. The antigen remains undetermined.

This TCR came from a human donor in good health. The chain uses TRBV3-1 (or the pseudogene TRBV3-2) and TRBJ2-1; D unclear. Source material: CD4+ T cells from PBMCs, cultured in vitro. In DNA, the CDR3 is TGTGCCAGCAGCCAAACCTTTGTAGACCCTGGCAATGAGCAGTTCTTC. Protein sequence: CASSQTFVDPGNEQFF.